The 17 T cell receptor beta chains reported below all come from one sample, sequenced in a study of cytomegalovirus exposure and HLA in healthy donors. The study ran its PCR with 60 Vbeta and 13 Jbeta primers. TCRdb keeps only in-frame clones here, not all; method: immunoSEQ multiplex PCR. Of roughly 150,000 clones listed, around 74% are singletons. Sequenced material: PBMCs. The receptors stem from a young man in good health and CMV-seronegative.

The CDR3 is CASSQAAGGIDTQYF. CDR3 bases: TGTGCCAGCAGCCAGGCTGCGGGAGGAATAGATACGCAGTATTTT. The V gene is TRBV6-1, the J gene TRBJ2-3; 8 positions match TRBD2. J lost 5 bases, V lost 6 bases, and 10 bases had no gene match. The CDR3 totals 15 residues. Germline loops: CDR1 MNHNS, CDR2 SASEGT.

The V gene is TRBV7-2, the J gene TRBJ2-1; TRBD2 aligns across 12 bases. The V segment lost 4 bases and the J segment 9 bases; nucleotides outside the gene matches: 10. Germline values: CDR1 SGHTA, CDR2 FQGNSA. This CDR3 has 16 residues. CDR3 DNA: TGTGCCAGCAGCTCCGGACTAGCGGGACCACGGGGTGAGCAGTTCTTC. Translating gives CASSSGLAGPRGEQFF.

V is TRBV27 and J is TRBJ1-1; D gene unclear. Trimming took 6 bases from V and 4 from J, leaving 9 bases between them. Germline CDR1 and CDR2: MNHEY and SMNVEV (reference sequence). The CDR3 contains 12 residues. CDR3 sequence: CASREGFTEAFF. DNA of the CDR3: TGTGCCAGCAGGGAGGGCTTCACTGAAGCTTTCTTT.

This clone was seen more than once but under ten times. One end of the junction is discordant with germline, which a read error may explain. The chain carries TRBV7-9 and TRBJ2-5, with D tentatively TRBD1 (6 bases). This CDR3 contains 18 residues. Germline loops: CDR1 SEHNR, CDR2 FQNEAQ (reference sequence). In DNA, the CDR3 is TGTTCCAGCAGCTTCCCCGGGACAACGAGTTATTTACAAGAGACCCAGTACTTC. As protein: CSSSFPGTTSYLQETQYF.

This clone is classed as medium-sized (0.01 to 0.1%). CDR3 region: CASSQVGLSGVDTQYF. CDR3 nucleotides: TGTGCCAGCAGCCAAGTAGGATTGAGCGGGGTAGATACGCAGTATTTT. The chain carries TRBV4-2 and TRBJ2-3, with 7 bases that match TRBD2. Germline CDR1 reads LGHNA; CDR2 reads YNFKEQ. V lost 1 base to trimming and J lost 5 bases; unmatched junction nucleotides: 9. The CDR3 totals 16 residues.

The V gene is TRBV11-2, the J gene TRBJ1-1, with D perhaps matching TRBD1 (6 bases). The CDR3 loop spans 13 amino acids. From germline, CDR1 is SGHAT and CDR2 FQNNGV. V shed 2 bases and J shed 8 bases, with 12 bases lying between them. The CDR3 here is CASSLTQGGEAFF. The CDR3 DNA reads as TGTGCCAGCAGCTTAACACAGGGAGGGGAAGCTTTCTTT.

CDR3 nucleotide sequence: TGTGCCAGCAGCTCGACTAGCGGGAGGGCCTTGGGGGAGCAGTTCTTC. It yields the protein CASSSTSGRALGEQFF. The V gene is TRBV7-2, the J gene TRBJ2-1; 14 nucleotides agree with TRBD2. V was clipped by 4 bases and J by 10 bases; unmatched bases: 9. Germline V CDR1 and CDR2: SGHTA, FQGNSA. CDR3 length: 16 amino acids.

DNA of the CDR3: TGTGCCAGCAACGTACCCCTCCGACAGCATTTGGAGGTTGAGGGGGTTAAAGATACGCAGTATTTT. Protein product: CASNVPLRQHLEVEGVKDTQYF. The V and J genes are TRBV27 and TRBJ2-3, with D tentatively TRBD1 (6 bases). V was shortened by 7 bases and J by 5 bases, with 40 bases between the two germline ends. Germline V gene sequence: CDR1 MNHEY, CDR2 SMNVEV (reference sequence). The CDR3 is made up of 22 amino acids.

The genes are TRBV11-2 and TRBJ2-2, with 11 bases fitting TRBD2. V trimming: 5 bases; J trimming: 6 bases; junction bases outside the gene matches: 5. This CDR3 has 15 amino acids. CDR1 and CDR2 (germline): SGHAT, FQNNGV. CDR3 amino acids: CASSVGSGRAGELFF. The DNA of the CDR3 is TGTGCCAGCAGCGTCGGTAGCGGGAGGGCCGGGGAGCTGTTTTTT.

This clone has more than one count but fewer than ten. V is TRBV14 and J is TRBJ2-2; TRBD2 might be the D (5 bases). The V gene lost 8 bases and the J gene lost 5 bases, with 12 bases spanning the gap. This CDR3 comprises 13 residues. The germline gives CDR1 SGHDN, CDR2 FVKESK. The CDR3 region is CASSLAWTGELFF. The CDR3 DNA reads TGTGCCAGCTCCTTAGCGTGGACCGGGGAGCTGTTTTTT.

This clone was found once. V and J are TRBV10-3 and TRBJ1-2; 7 bases line up with TRBD1. This CDR3 is 13 amino acids long. The trim removed 10 bases at V and 3 bases at J, leaving 8 bases unmatched. CDR1 is ENHRY and CDR2 is SYGVKD in the germline V gene. CDR3 protein: CATAQGRDYGYTF. DNA for the CDR3: TGTGCCACGGCACAGGGGCGGGACTATGGCTACACCTTC.

This clone was picked up a small number of times. The J gene is TRBJ2-1, the V gene TRBV19; 9 positions match TRBD2. The CDR3 sequence is 17 residues long. Germline V gives CDR1 LNHDA, CDR2 SQIVND (reference sequence). V trimming: 5 bases; J trimming: 0 bases; junction bases outside the gene matches: 8. The CDR3 DNA reads TGTGCCAGTAGTGTGCCAGCGGGAGGCAGCTCCTACAATGAGCAGTTCTTC. Its protein is CASSVPAGGSSYNEQFF.

The chain links TRBV27 to TRBJ1-2, with TRBD1 matching 7 bases. Germline CDR1 is MNHEY and CDR2 is SMNVEV (reference sequence). V dropped 7 bases and J dropped 4; count of bases not matched to a gene: 12. The CDR3 is made up of 15 amino acids. CDR3 coding DNA: TGTGCCAGCACCCGAGATGGGACAGACTTCTATGGCTACACCTTC. As protein: CASTRDGTDFYGYTF.

The chain uses TRBV7-2 and TRBJ2-5; possible D gene TRBD2, 6 bases. Trimming cost V 3 bases and J 5 bases, with 13 bases left between them. CDR1 is SGHTA and CDR2 is FQGNSA in the germline V gene. This CDR3 region has 14 residues. CDR3 loop: CASSLGEALETQYF. The CDR3, as DNA: TGTGCCAGCAGCTTGGGGGAGGCCCTGGAGACCCAGTACTTC. Looking up the rest from reference TRBV7-2 and TRBJ2-5 gives the full variable domain: GAGVSQSPSNKVTEKGKDVELRCDPISGHTALYWYRQSLGQGLEFLIYFQGNSAPDKSGLPSDRFSAERTGGSVSTLTIQRTQQEDSAVYLCASSLGEALETQYFGPGTRLLVL.

This chain uses TRBV25-1 with TRBJ2-5, with 9 nucleotides matching TRBD2. The CDR3 is 15 residues long. The trim removed 7 bases at V and 1 base at J, leaving 7 bases unmatched. CDR1 is MGHDK and CDR2 is SYGVNS in the germline V gene. As DNA, the CDR3 is TGTGCCAGCACCCCGCGGGAGGGCCCCCAAGAGACCCAGTACTTC. Its protein product is CASTPREGPQETQYF. The full variable domain, completed using reference TRBV25-1 and TRBJ2-5, is EADIYQTPRYLVIGTGKKITLECSQTMGHDKMYWYQQDPGMELHLIHYSYGVNSTEKGDLSSESTVSRIRTEHFPLTLESARPSHTSQYLCASTPREGPQETQYFGPGTRLLVL.

This clone showed up just once. This sequence joins TRBV4-1 and TRBJ1-5, with 9 bases that match TRBD1. There are 15 residues in the CDR3. The trim removed 4 bases at V and 0 bases at J, leaving 1 base unmatched. Germline-derived CDR1 and CDR2 are MGHRA and YSYEKL. CDR3 loop: CASSPGQGSNQPQHF. CDR3 coding DNA: TGCGCCAGCAGCCCGGGACAGGGTAGCAATCAGCCCCAGCATTTT.

The rearrangement uses TRBV30 and TRBJ1-1; D is ambiguous. Per the germline V gene, CDR1 is GTSNPN and CDR2 is SVGIG (reference sequence). V was trimmed by 2 bases and J by 3 bases, leaving 4 bases between them. The CDR3 is 11 amino acids. The CDR3: CAWSFYTEAFF. The CDR3 DNA reads TGTGCCTGGAGTTTCTACACTGAAGCTTTCTTT.